The T cell receptor (beta chain) described here comes from a study of blood T cell repertoires in COVID-19. At the level of the study: Acute and convalescent COVID-19 specimens originated in the United States, Italy and Spain. From T cells, B-cell-depleted T cells, or PBMCs came the material, which was cDNA or gDNA.

Original methodology: Nucleated cell counts were estimated from reference gene primer amplification. Profiled with immunoSEQ multiplex PCR; TCRdb holds only in-frame clones, not every one. The V and J calls and clone size were taken over from that table, and D and trimming were inferred from the DNA. This sample has about 290,000 clones, with roughly 91% found just once. The Seattle site enrolled patients during active infection and followed them longitudinally. The material sequenced was peripheral blood. This sequence originates from a woman aged 30 to 39 with COVID-19, enrolled during active disease.

CDR3 sequence (DNA): TGCGCCAGCAGCCTAATGACAGGGCACCAAGAGACCCAGTACTTC. Protein: CASSLMTGHQETQYF. The J gene is TRBJ2-5, the V gene TRBV5-1, with 7 bases identical to TRBD1. Germline CDR1 is SGHRS and CDR2 is YFSETQ. This CDR3 region has 15 residues. V shed 4 bases and J 0 bases; nucleotides not matched to a gene: 6. The full variable domain, with the rest looked up from reference TRBV5-1 and TRBJ2-5, is KAGVTQTPRYLIKTRGQQVTLSCSPISGHRSVSWYQQTPGQGLQFLFEYFSETQRNKGNFPGRFSGRQFSNSRSEMNVSTLELGDSALYLCASSLMTGHQETQYFGPGTRLLVL.